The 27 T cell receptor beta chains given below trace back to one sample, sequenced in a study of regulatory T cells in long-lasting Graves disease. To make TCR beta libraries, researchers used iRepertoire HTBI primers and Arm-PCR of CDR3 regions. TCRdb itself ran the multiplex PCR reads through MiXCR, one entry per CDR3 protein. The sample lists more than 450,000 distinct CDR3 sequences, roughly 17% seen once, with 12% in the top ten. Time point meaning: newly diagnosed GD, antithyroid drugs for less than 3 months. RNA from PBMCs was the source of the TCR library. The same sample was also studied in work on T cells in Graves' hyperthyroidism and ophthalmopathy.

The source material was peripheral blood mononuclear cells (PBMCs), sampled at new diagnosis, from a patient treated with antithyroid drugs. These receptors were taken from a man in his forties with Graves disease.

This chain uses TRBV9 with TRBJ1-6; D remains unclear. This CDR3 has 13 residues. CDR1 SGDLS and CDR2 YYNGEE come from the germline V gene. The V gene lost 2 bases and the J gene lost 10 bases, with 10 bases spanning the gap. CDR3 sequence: CASSVRLGSPLHF. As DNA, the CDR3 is TGTGCCAGCAGCGTTCGCCTTGGATCACCCCTCCACTTT.

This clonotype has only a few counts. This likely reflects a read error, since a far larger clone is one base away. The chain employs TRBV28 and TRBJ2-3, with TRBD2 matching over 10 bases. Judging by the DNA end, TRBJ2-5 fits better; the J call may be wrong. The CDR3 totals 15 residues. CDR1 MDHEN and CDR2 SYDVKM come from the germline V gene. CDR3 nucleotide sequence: TGTGCCAGCAGTTTCATCGGAAGCGGGGGGGGGACCCAGTACTTC. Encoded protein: CASSFIGSGGGTQYF.

The CDR3 region has the DNA TGTGCCAGCAGCTTAGAGGGACCCATTCCCCGCGGCTTGCAGTACTTC. Translation gives CASSLEGPIPRGLQYF. This chain uses TRBV7-9 with TRBJ2-7; the D gene could be TRBD1 or TRBD2 (5 bases each). The CDR3 has 16 residues. V shed 1 base and J shed 9 bases, with 22 bases lying between them. Germline V lookup: CDR1 SEHNR, CDR2 FQNEAQ (reference sequence).

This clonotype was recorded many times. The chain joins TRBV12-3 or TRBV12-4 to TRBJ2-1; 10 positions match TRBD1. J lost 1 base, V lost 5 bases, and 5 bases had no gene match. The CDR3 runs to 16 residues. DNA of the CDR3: TGTGCCAGCAGTCCGTGGGACAGGGGTTCCTACAATGAGCAGTTCTTC. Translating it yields CASSPWDRGSYNEQFF.

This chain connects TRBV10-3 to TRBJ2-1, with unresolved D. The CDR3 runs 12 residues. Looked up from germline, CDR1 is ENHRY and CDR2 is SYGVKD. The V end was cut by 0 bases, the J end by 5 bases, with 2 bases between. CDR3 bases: TGTGCCATCAGTGAGTCAAACAATGAGCAGTTCTTC. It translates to CAISESNNEQFF.

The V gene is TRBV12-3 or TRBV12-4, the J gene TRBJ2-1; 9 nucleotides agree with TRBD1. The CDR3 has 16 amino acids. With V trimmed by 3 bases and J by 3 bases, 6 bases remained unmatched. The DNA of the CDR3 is TGTGCCAGCAGTTTCAGCGGGACAGGGATCTACAATGAGCAGTTCTTC. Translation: CASSFSGTGIYNEQFF.

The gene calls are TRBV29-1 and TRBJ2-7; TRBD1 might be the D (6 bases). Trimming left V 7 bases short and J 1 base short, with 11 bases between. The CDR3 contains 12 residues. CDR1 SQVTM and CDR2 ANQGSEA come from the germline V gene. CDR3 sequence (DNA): TGCAGCGCCCGACAGGAGTCCTACGAGCAGTACTTC. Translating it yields CSARQESYEQYF.

The CDR3 loop reads CASSIASGHPYNEQFF. CDR3 DNA sequence: TGTGCCAGTAGTATAGCGTCAGGGCACCCTTACAATGAGCAGTTCTTC. The chain combines TRBV19 with TRBJ2-1; tentatively, D is TRBD1 (5 bases). Trimming removed 1 base at V and 4 bases at J, with 14 bases between. The CDR3 consists of 16 residues. Germline V gives CDR1 LNHDA, CDR2 SQIVND (reference sequence). Full variable domain (rest looked up from reference TRBV19 and TRBJ2-1): DGGITQSPKYLFRKEGQNVTLSCEQNLNHDAMYWYRQDPGQGLRLIYYSQIVNDFQKGDIAEGYSVSREKKESFPLTVTSAQKNPTAFYLCASSIASGHPYNEQFFGPGTRLTVL.

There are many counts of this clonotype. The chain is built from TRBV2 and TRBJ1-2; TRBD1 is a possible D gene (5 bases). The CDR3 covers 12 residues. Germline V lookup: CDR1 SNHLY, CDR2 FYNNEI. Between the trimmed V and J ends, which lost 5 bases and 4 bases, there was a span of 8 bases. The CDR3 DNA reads TGTGCCAGCAGTCGCAGGGCCTATGGCTACACCTTC. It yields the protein CASSRRAYGYTF.

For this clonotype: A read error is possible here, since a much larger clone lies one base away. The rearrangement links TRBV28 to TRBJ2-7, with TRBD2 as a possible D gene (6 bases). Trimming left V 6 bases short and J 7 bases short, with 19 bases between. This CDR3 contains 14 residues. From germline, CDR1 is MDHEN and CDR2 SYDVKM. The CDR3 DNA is TGTGCCAGCAGAGCGAGCGGAGTGGGGGGTGAGCAGTACTTC. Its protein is CASRASGVGGEQYF. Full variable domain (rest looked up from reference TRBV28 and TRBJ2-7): DVKVTQSSRYLVKRTGEKVFLECVQDMDHENMFWYRQDPGLGLRLIYFSYDVKMKEKGDIPEGYSVSREKKERFSLILESASTNQTSMYLCASRASGVGGEQYFGPGTRLTVT.

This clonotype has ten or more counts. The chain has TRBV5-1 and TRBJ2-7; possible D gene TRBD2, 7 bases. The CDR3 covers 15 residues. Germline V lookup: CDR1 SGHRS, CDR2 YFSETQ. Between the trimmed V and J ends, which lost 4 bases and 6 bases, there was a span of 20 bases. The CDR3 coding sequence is TGCGCCAGCAGCCCACGGGGGGCAGACCTGTCCGAGCAGTACTTC. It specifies CASSPRGADLSEQYF.

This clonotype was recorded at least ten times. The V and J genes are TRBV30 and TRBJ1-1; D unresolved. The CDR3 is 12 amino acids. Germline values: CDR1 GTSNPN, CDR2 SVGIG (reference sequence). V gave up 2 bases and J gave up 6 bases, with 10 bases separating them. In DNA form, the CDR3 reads TGTGCCTGGAGTACGGGATATGCTGAAGCTTTCTTT. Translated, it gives CAWSTGYAEAFF.

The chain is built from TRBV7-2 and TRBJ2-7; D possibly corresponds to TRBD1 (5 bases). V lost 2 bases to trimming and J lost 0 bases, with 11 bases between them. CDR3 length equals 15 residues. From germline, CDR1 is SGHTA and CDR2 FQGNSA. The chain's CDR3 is CASSLSRGTSYEQYF. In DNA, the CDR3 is TGTGCCAGCAGCTTAAGTAGGGGTACCTCCTACGAGCAGTACTTC.

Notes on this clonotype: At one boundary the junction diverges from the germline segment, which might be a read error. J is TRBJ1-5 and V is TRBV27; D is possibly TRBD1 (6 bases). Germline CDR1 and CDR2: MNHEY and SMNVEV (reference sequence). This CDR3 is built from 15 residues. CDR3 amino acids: CASSPTGSGNQPKHF. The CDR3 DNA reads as TGTGCCAGCAGTCCAACAGGGTCAGGGAATCAGCCCAAGCATTTT.

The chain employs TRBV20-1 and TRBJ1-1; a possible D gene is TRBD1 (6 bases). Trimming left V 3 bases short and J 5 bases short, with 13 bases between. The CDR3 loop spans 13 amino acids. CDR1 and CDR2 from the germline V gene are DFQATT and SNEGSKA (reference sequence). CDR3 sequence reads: CSARGGGRTEAFF. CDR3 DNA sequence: TGCAGTGCTAGGGGGGGGGGGCGGACTGAAGCTTTCTTT.

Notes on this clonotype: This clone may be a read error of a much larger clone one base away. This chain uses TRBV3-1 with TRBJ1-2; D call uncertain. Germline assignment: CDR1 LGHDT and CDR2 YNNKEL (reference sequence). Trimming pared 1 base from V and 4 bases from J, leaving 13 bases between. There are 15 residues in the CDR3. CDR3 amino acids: CASSQVAGACYGYTF. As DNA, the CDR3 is TGTGCCAGCAGCCAAGTCGCGGGCGCGTGCTATGGCTACACCTTC.

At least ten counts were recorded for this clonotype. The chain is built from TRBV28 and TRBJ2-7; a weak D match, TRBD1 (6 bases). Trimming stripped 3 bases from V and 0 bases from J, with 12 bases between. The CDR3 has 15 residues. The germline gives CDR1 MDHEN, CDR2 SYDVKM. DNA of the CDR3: TGTGCCAGCAGTTTCCCGACAGGAATCTCCTACGAGCAGTACTTC. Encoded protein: CASSFPTGISYEQYF.

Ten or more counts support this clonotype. The CDR3 loop reads CASTEIGRGRAGELFF. CDR3 nucleotide sequence: TGTGCCAGCACCGAGATCGGCAGGGGAAGGGCCGGGGAGCTGTTTTTT. This rearrangement joins TRBV7-9 to TRBJ2-2, with D maybe TRBD1 (6 bases). Germline CDR1 reads SEHNR; CDR2 reads FQNEAQ (reference sequence). V was clipped by 7 bases and J by 6 bases, with 21 bases between them. This CDR3 contains 16 residues.

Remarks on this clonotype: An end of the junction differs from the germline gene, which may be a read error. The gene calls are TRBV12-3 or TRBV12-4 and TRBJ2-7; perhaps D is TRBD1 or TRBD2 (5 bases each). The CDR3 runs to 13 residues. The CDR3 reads CTSRGDFSYEQYF. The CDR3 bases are TGTACCAGCCGGGGCGATTTCTCTTACGAGCAGTACTTC.

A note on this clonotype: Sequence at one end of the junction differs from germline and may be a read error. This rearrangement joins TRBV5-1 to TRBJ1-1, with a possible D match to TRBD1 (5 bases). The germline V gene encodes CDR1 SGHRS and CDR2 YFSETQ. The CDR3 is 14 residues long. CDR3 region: CASSLEGVNTEAFF. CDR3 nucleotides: TGTGCCAGCAGCTTGGAAGGGGTGAACACTGAAGCTTTCTTT.

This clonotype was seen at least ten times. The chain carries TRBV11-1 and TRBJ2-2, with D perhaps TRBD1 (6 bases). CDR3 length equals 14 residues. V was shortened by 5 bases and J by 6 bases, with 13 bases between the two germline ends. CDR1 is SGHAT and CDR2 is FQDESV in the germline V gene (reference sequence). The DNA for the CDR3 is TGTGCCAGCAGCCCCTTCCAGGGGTCCGGGGAGCTGTTTTTT. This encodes CASSPFQGSGELFF.

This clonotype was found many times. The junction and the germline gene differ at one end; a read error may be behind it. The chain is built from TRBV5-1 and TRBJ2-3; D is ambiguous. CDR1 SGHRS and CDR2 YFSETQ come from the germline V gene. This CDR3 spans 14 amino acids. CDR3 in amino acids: CASSVRSDTDTQYF. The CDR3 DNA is TGTGCCAGCAGCGTAAGGTCAGACACAGATACGCAGTATTTT.

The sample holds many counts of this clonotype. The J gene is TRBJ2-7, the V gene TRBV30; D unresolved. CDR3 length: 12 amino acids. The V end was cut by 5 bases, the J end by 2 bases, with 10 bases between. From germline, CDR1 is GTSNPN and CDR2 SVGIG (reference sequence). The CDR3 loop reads CAWGRNTYEQYF. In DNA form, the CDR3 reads TGTGCCTGGGGCAGAAACACCTACGAGCAGTACTTC.

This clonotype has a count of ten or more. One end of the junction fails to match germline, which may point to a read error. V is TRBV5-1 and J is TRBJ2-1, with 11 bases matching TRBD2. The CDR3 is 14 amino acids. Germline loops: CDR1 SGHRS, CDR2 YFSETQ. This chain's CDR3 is CASSFSGRANEQFF. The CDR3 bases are TGTGCCAGCAGTTTTAGCGGGAGGGCCAATGAGCAGTTCTTC.

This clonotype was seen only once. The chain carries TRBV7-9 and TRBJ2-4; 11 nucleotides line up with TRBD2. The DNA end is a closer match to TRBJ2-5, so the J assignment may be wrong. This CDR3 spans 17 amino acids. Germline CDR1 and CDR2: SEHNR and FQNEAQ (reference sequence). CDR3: CASRPRSSGRAPETQYF. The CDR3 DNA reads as TGTGCCAGCAGACCCCGCAGTAGCGGGAGGGCCCCAGAGACCCAGTACTTC.

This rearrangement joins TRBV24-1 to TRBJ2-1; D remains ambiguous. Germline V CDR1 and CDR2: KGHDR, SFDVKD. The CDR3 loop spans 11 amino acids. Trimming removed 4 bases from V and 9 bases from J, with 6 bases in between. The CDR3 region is CATSELGEQFF. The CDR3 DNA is TGTGCCACCAGTGAACTGGGTGAGCAGTTCTTC.

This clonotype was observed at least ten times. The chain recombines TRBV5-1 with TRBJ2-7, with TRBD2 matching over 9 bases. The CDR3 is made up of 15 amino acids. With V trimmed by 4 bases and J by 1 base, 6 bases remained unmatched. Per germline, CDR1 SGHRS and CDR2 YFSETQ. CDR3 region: CASSRLAEKSYEQYF. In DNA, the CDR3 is TGCGCCAGCAGCCGACTAGCGGAGAAATCCTACGAGCAGTACTTC.